A single sample gave rise to the 28 T cell receptor beta chains below, sequenced in a study of lymphopenia after photon versus proton radiotherapy. Profiling relied on immunoSEQ multiplex PCR, and the TCRdb table lists in-frame clones only, not all of them. In the table there are over 25,000 clones, over 85% of which are singletons. Here the sequenced sample was peripheral blood, taken from a patient treated with photon-based radiotherapy. These receptors were obtained from a woman aged 50 to 60 with cholangiocarcinoma.

The chain uses TRBV7-9 and TRBJ1-3; no clear D. Germline V gives CDR1 SEHNR, CDR2 FQNEAQ (reference sequence). CDR3 length: 15 amino acids. The ends were cut back, 2 bases at V and 0 bases at J, with 8 bases in the middle. The CDR3 DNA is TGTGCCAGCAGCTTACTCGGCCCCTCTGGAAACACCATATATTTT. Translating gives CASSLLGPSGNTIYF.

The J gene is TRBJ2-7, the V gene TRBV27, with TRBD1 matching 8 bases. Looked up from germline, CDR1 is MNHEY and CDR2 is SMNVEV (reference sequence). Trimming cost V 2 bases and J 6 bases; bases outside gene matches: 9. The CDR3 covers 15 residues. CDR3 region: CASSLAGTGGSEQYF. The CDR3 nucleotides read TGTGCCAGCAGTTTAGCCGGGACAGGCGGCTCCGAGCAGTACTTC.

The V and J genes are TRBV6-5 and TRBJ1-6; no clear D gene. Per germline, CDR1 MNHEY and CDR2 SVGAGI. The CDR3 extends over 13 amino acids. Trimming took off 2 bases at V and 10 bases at J, with 9 bases between the two ends. CDR3 in DNA: TGTGCCAGCAGTTACACGGGGTGGTCACCCCTCCACTTT. Residues: CASSYTGWSPLHF.

The chain couples TRBV4-1 to TRBJ1-2, with 8 bases lining up with TRBD1. The CDR3 is 13 amino acids. J gave up 5 bases and V 4 bases, and 3 bases lay outside the gene matches. The germline V gene has CDR1 MGHRA and CDR2 YSYEKL. In nucleotides, the CDR3 is TGCGCCAGCAGCCCCGGGGACAGGTATGGCTACACCTTC. Translated: CASSPGDRYGYTF.

The chain joins TRBV7-8 to TRBJ2-5, with D unresolved. The V gene lost 5 bases and the J gene lost 7 bases, with 8 bases spanning the gap. CDR1 and CDR2 from the germline V gene are SGHVS and FQNEAQ. This CDR3 is 11 amino acids long. The CDR3 region has the DNA TGTGCCAGCAGCCAGGAAGGGACCCAGTACTTC. Translation: CASSQEGTQYF.

The chain has TRBV5-1 and TRBJ2-3, with 7 bases matching TRBD1. The CDR3 extends over 15 amino acids. J gave up 0 bases and V 4 bases, and 5 bases lay outside the gene matches. CDR1 is SGHRS, CDR2 YFSETQ, per germline. The CDR3 sequence: CASSIGQVSTDTQYF. CDR3 nucleotides: TGCGCCAGCAGCATCGGACAGGTTAGCACAGATACGCAGTATTTT.

The rearrangement links TRBV19 to TRBJ2-6; no reliable D call. Per the germline V gene, CDR1 is LNHDA and CDR2 is SQIVND (reference sequence). The length of the CDR3 is 16 residues. V shed 6 bases and J shed 0 bases, with 12 bases lying between them. The CDR3 sequence is CASRSTGTSGANVLTF. The CDR3 region has the DNA TGTGCCAGTAGGTCGACGGGTACCTCTGGGGCCAACGTCCTGACTTTC.

The chain employs TRBV18 and TRBJ1-1; 7 bases fit TRBD1. This CDR3 is built from 12 residues. The germline V gene encodes CDR1 KGHSH and CDR2 LQKENI. The V and J ends lost 3 bases and 8 bases, in that order; junction bases with no gene match: 3. The CDR3 DNA follows: TGTGCCAGCTCACCTCTGACAGGGGAAGCTTTCTTT. It is translated as CASSPLTGEAFF.

The chain couples TRBV11-2 to TRBJ1-1, with a tentative D call TRBD1 (6 bases). The germline V gene has CDR1 SGHAT and CDR2 FQNNGV. The V gene lost 4 bases and the J gene lost 0 bases, with 12 bases spanning the gap. This CDR3 comprises 15 residues. CDR3 loop: CASSWTGHVNTEAFF. The CDR3 region has the DNA TGTGCCAGCAGCTGGACGGGACACGTGAACACTGAAGCTTTCTTT.

The rearrangement joins TRBV5-5 to TRBJ2-6, with 7 bases lining up with TRBD1. This CDR3 region has 16 residues. Germline CDR1 and CDR2: SGHKS and YYEKEE (reference sequence). Germline trimming cut 2 bases from V and 4 bases from J; bases unmatched to any gene: 6. In nucleotides, the CDR3 is TGTGCCAGCAGCTTTGACAGGGTTTCCGGGGCCAACGTCCTGACTTTC. Residues: CASSFDRVSGANVLTF.

This clone was detected a few times. The genes are TRBV9 and TRBJ1-4, with D hard to call. The V and J ends lost 0 bases and 6 bases respectively, with 12 bases between them. The CDR3 sequence is 15 residues long. The germline V gene encodes CDR1 SGDLS and CDR2 YYNGEE. The CDR3 sequence: CASSVGGRRDEKLFF. In DNA, the CDR3 is TGTGCCAGCAGCGTAGGAGGGCGGCGGGATGAAAAACTGTTTTTT.

This chain links TRBV5-5 with TRBJ2-2; 13 bases are a match to TRBD2. CDR3 length: 17 residues. Germline loops: CDR1 SGHKS, CDR2 YYEKEE (reference sequence). Trimming took 4 bases from V and 4 from J; bases not matched to a gene: 7. The CDR3 sequence: CASSPGTSGELTGELFF. DNA of the CDR3: TGTGCCAGCAGCCCCGGGACTAGCGGGGAACTCACCGGGGAGCTGTTTTTT.

The J gene is TRBJ2-7, the V gene TRBV5-6, with a weak D call TRBD1 (6 bases). Trimming left V 6 bases short and J 4 bases short, with 20 bases between. The CDR3 spans 15 residues. Germline lookup yields CDR1 SGHDT and CDR2 YYEEEE. The CDR3 here is CASTPRTVLPYEQYF. The DNA of the CDR3 is TGTGCCAGCACCCCAAGGACAGTTCTACCTTACGAGCAGTACTTC.

Here the CDR3 DNA reads TGTGCCAGCTCACCACCTACAGGGGCAGGTGTTCAGCCCCAGCATTTT. Its protein product is CASSPPTGAGVQPQHF. This chain uses TRBV18 with TRBJ1-5; 7 nucleotides line up with TRBD1. This CDR3 has 16 amino acids. Trimming at V came to 0 bases and at J to 6 bases, leaving 8 bases not matched to a gene. CDR1 and CDR2 from the germline V gene are KGHSH and LQKENI.

V usage is TRBV7-9 and J usage is TRBJ1-6, with a possible D match to TRBD1 (5 bases). The CDR3 is 15 amino acids. The germline V and J ends were trimmed by 5 bases and 7 bases, with 15 bases remaining between them. CDR1 SEHNR and CDR2 FQNEAQ come from the germline V gene (reference sequence). The CDR3: CASSLDSLGNSPLHF. CDR3 nucleotide sequence: TGTGCCAGCAGCCTCGACAGCTTGGGGAATTCACCCCTCCACTTT.

The chain is built from TRBV30 and TRBJ1-2; D not resolved. CDR1 and CDR2 (germline): GTSNPN, SVGIG (reference sequence). The CDR3 has 13 residues. The ends were cut back, 0 bases at V and 8 bases at J, with 13 bases in the middle. The CDR3 DNA sequence: TGTGCCTGGAGTGTACTCGCAGGATCGGGCTACACCTTC. Translated, it gives CAWSVLAGSGYTF.

The chain links TRBV6-6 to TRBJ1-1; a weak D match, TRBD1 (6 bases). There are 14 residues in the CDR3. Germline V lookup: CDR1 MNHNY, CDR2 SVGAGI (reference sequence). V was shortened by 5 bases and J by 6 bases, with 16 bases between the two germline ends. CDR3 sequence: CASSADRFFAEAFF. The CDR3 coding sequence is TGTGCCAGCAGTGCCGACAGGTTTTTCGCTGAAGCTTTCTTT.

The chain recombines TRBV11-2 with TRBJ1-3; TRBD1 matches at 7 bases. The V and J ends lost 5 bases and 4 bases, in that order; junction bases with no gene match: 14. CDR1 is SGHAT, CDR2 FQNNGV, per germline. The CDR3 spans 17 residues. The CDR3 DNA follows: TGTGCCAGCAGCGGTTGGAGACAGGGAAGAGCCGGAAACACCATATATTTT. Its protein is CASSGWRQGRAGNTIYF.

The rearrangement joins TRBV15 to TRBJ1-4; 9 nucleotides match TRBD1. CDR1 is LNHNV and CDR2 is YYDKDF in the germline V gene (reference sequence). The junction had 10 bases not matched to a gene; V was cut back by 1 base and J by 4 bases. This CDR3 region has 18 residues. CDR3 amino acids: CATSRGGTGSASNEKLFF. CDR3 DNA: TGTGCCACCAGCAGAGGGGGGACAGGGAGCGCCAGTAATGAAAAACTGTTTTTT.

The chain has TRBV6-5 and TRBJ2-1, with D perhaps TRBD2 (5 bases). Germline assignment: CDR1 MNHEY and CDR2 SVGAGI. V was trimmed by 5 bases and J by 12 bases, leaving 17 bases between them. This CDR3 is 13 amino acids long. CDR3 in amino acids: CASSPLDRDTQFF. Here the CDR3 DNA reads TGTGCCAGCAGTCCTCTTGACCGGGATACGCAGTTCTTC.

J is TRBJ2-5 and V is TRBV27; D may be TRBD2 (5 bases). This CDR3 spans 14 amino acids. The V end was cut by 6 bases, the J end by 4 bases, with 15 bases between. Germline V gene lookup returns CDR1 MNHEY and CDR2 SMNVEV (reference sequence). The DNA for the CDR3 is TGTGCCAGCAGCCCCACTAGGCCCGTAGAGACCCAGTACTTC. Translated, it gives CASSPTRPVETQYF.

This chain links TRBV7-7 with TRBJ2-7; D might be TRBD1 (5 bases). The germline CDR1 and CDR2 sequences are SSHAT and FNYEAQ (reference sequence). Trimming removed 0 bases from V and 7 bases from J, with 10 bases in between. The CDR3 covers 13 residues. In nucleotides, the CDR3 is TGTGCCAGCAGCTTAGCGCAGGGTAGAGAGCAGTACTTC. It encodes CASSLAQGREQYF.

V gene TRBV10-3 combines with J gene TRBJ2-3; the D is unclear. Trimming shortened V by 9 bases and J by 4 bases, and 8 bases separated the two germline ends. Germline V gene data show CDR1 as ENHRY and CDR2 as SYGVKD. The CDR3 contains 11 residues. The CDR3 coding sequence is TGTGCCATAGGTATCGCAGATACGCAGTATTTT. Its protein is CAIGIADTQYF.

The chain links TRBV25-1 to TRBJ1-1; D perhaps matches TRBD1 (5 bases). Germline-derived CDR1 and CDR2 are MGHDK and SYGVNS. V lost 5 bases to trimming and J lost 4 bases, with 11 bases between them. The CDR3 spans 13 residues. The CDR3 sequence: CASSNQGSTEAFF. Written as DNA, the CDR3 is TGTGCCAGCAGTAATCAGGGATCCACTGAAGCTTTCTTT.

V gene TRBV29-1 combines with J gene TRBJ1-1, with D maybe TRBD1 (6 bases). Germline CDR1 and CDR2: SQVTM and ANQGSEA. The CDR3 is made up of 14 amino acids. V was pared by 2 bases and J by 1 base, with 11 bases between. The CDR3 here is CSVEMHRENTEAFF. DNA of the CDR3: TGCAGCGTTGAAATGCACAGGGAGAACACTGAAGCTTTCTTT.

The chain joins TRBV5-4 to TRBJ2-6; 7 bases match TRBD2. The trim removed 3 bases at V and 0 bases at J, leaving 3 bases unmatched. Germline values: CDR1 SGHNT, CDR2 YYREEE (reference sequence). This CDR3 is 16 amino acids long. The CDR3 reads CASSSGGSSGANVLTF. CDR3 nucleotide sequence: TGTGCCAGCAGCTCCGGGGGGAGCTCTGGGGCCAACGTCCTGACTTTC.

The V gene is TRBV28, the J gene TRBJ2-7; D unclear. The CDR3 runs to 13 residues. The V end was cut by 3 bases, the J end by 6 bases, with 12 bases between. CDR1 is MDHEN and CDR2 is SYDVKM in the germline V gene. The CDR3 coding sequence is TGTGCCAGCAGTTTCCCCCTCGGTGGCGAGCAGTACTTC. Encoded protein: CASSFPLGGEQYF.

This clone has just a few counts. The V gene is TRBV20-1, the J gene TRBJ1-1, with D uncertain. This CDR3 has 11 amino acids. Germline V gives CDR1 DFQATT, CDR2 SNEGSKA (reference sequence). Trimming took off 4 bases at V and 7 bases at J, with 10 bases between the two ends. The CDR3 is CSAKRAGEAFF. The CDR3 nucleotides are TGCAGTGCTAAGAGGGCTGGTGAAGCTTTCTTT.